Listed below are T cell receptor beta chains from one sample, sequenced in a study of Graves' ophthalmopathy and Graves' hyperthyroidism. TCRdb reprocessed the multiplex PCR reads with MiXCR, giving one entry per CDR3 protein. The data contain 1 million to 1.3 million distinct CDR3 sequences, roughly two fifths of them singletons. The sample comprised peripheral blood or thyroid tissue (not recorded which). The receptors were sampled from an adult man with Graves' hyperthyroidism. CDR3s include the opening cysteine and the closing phenylalanine or tryptophan. D genes are given only for firm matches. Clone size is not always given. Where it is, it says once, few, many or a class for expanded clones.

size: few; D: NA; length: 13; V: TRBV14; J: TRBJ1-2; DNA: TGTGCCAGCAGCCAAGACAGGGTGAACTCCTACACCTTC; CDR3: CASSQDRVNSYTF
size: few; D: TRBD1; length: 14; V: TRBV10-3; J: TRBJ1-4; DNA: TGTGCCAGCAGTTGGGGACAGTCTAATGAAAAACTGTTTTTT; CDR3: CASSWGQSNEKLFF
size: many; D: NA; length: 14; V: TRBV10-2; J: TRBJ1-4; DNA: TGCGCCAGCAGTGATGGAGACATCGGGGAAAAACTGTTTTTT; CDR3: CASSDGDIGEKLFF
size: NA; D: NA; length: 10; V: TRBV29-1; J: TRBJ2-7; DNA: TGCAGCTTAGTTCCCTACGAGCAGTACTTC; CDR3: CSLVPYEQYF
size: few; D: NA; length: 17; V: TRBV19; J: TRBJ1-1; DNA: TGTGCCAGTAGTATAACCTCCTTCCCAGGGCTGAACACTGAAGCTTTCTTT; CDR3: CASSITSFPGLNTEAFF
size: many; D: NA; length: 15; V: TRBV4-1; J: TRBJ1-2; DNA: TGCGCCAGCAGCCAAGGACCACAGGCCGCGACTGGCTACACCTTC; CDR3: CASSQGPQAATGYTF
size: many; D: NA; length: 18; V: TRBV7-7; J: TRBJ2-6; DNA: TGTGCCAGCAGCCCCGCGTGGACCCCAGCGCCTGGGGCCAACGTCCTGACTTTC; CDR3: CASSPAWTPAPGANVLTF
size: NA; D: NA; length: 17; V: TRBV4-2; J: TRBJ1-2; DNA: TGTGCCAGCAGCCAGTCTCTCGATTACAGGGCGAACTATGGCTACACCTTC; CDR3: CASSQSLDYRANYGYTF
size: NA; D: NA; length: 11; V: TRBV2; J: TRBJ1-1; DNA: TGTGCCAGCAAGGCCGGGGGTGAAGCTTTCTTT; CDR3: CASKAGGEAFF
size: NA; D: NA; length: 13; V: TRBV19; J: TRBJ2-3; DNA: TGTGCCAGTCGGCGGGACGGCACAGATACGCAGTATTTT; CDR3: CASRRDGTDTQYF